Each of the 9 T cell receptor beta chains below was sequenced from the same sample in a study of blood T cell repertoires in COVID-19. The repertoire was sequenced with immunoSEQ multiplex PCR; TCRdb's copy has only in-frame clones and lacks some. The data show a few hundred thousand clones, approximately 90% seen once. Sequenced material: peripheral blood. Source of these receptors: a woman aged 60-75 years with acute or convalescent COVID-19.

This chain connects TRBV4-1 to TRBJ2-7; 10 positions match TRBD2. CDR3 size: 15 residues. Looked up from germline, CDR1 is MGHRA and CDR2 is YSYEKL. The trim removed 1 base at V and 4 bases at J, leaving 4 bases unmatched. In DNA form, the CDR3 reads TGCGCCAGCAGCCAAGCAATTAGCGGGGGGTACGAGCAGTACTTC. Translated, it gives CASSQAISGGYEQYF.

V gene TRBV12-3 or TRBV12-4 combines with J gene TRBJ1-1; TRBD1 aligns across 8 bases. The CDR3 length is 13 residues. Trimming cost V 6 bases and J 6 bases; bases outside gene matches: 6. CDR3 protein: CASRDREGAEAFF. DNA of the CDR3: TGTGCCAGCAGGGACAGGGAAGGCGCTGAAGCTTTCTTT.

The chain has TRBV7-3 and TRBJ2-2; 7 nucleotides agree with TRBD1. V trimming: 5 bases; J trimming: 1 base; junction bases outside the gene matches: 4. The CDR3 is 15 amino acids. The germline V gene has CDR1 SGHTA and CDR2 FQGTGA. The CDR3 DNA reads TGTGCCAGCAGCAACAGGGGACGGAACACCGGGGAGCTGTTTTTT. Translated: CASSNRGRNTGELFF. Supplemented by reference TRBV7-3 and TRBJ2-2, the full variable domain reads GAGVSQTPSNKVTEKGKYVELRCDPISGHTALYWYRQSLGQGPEFLIYFQGTGAADDSGLPNDRFFAVRPEGSVSTLKIQRTERGDSAVYLCASSNRGRNTGELFFGEGSRLTVL.

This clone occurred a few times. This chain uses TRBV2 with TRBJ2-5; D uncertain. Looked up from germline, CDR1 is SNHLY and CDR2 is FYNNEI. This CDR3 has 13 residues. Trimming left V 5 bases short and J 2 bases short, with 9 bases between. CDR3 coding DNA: TGTGCCAGCAGTCCTAACGCGCAAGAGACCCAGTACTTC. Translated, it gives CASSPNAQETQYF.

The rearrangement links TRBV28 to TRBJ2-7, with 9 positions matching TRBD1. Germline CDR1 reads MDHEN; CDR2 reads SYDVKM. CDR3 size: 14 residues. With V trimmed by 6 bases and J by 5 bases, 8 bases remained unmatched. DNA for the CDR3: TGTGCCAGCAGCCGCTCGGGACAGGGCCACGAGCAGTACTTC. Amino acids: CASSRSGQGHEQYF.

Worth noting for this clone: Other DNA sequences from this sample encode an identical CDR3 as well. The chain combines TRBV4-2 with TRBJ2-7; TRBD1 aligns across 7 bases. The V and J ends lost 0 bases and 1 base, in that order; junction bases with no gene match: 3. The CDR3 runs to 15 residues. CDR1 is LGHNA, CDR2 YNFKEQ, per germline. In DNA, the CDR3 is TGTGCCAGCAGCCAAGACCTGGGACAGTCCTACGAGCAGTACTTC. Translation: CASSQDLGQSYEQYF.

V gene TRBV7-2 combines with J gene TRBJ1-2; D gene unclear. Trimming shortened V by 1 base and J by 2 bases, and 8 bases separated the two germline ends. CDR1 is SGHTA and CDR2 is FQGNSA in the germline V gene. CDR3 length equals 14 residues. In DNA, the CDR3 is TGTGCCAGCAGCTTAGAAGCGGCCAACTATGGCTACACCTTC. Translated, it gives CASSLEAANYGYTF.

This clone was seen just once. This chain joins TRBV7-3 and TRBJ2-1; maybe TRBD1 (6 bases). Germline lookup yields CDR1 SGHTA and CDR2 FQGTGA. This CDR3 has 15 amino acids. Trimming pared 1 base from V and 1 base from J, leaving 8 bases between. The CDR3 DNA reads TGTGCCAGCAGCTTAATAGGGGGATCCTACAATGAGCAGTTCTTC. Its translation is CASSLIGGSYNEQFF.

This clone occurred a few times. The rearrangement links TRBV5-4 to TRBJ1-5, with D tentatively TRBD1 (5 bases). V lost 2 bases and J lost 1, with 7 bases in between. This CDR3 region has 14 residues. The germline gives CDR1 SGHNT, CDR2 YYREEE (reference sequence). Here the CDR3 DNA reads TGTGCCAGCAGCTTTGCAGGGAGCAATCAGCCCCAGCATTTT. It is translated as CASSFAGSNQPQHF.